Listed below are T cell receptor beta chains from one sample, sequenced in a study of blood T cell repertoires in COVID-19. The data were produced by immunoSEQ multiplex PCR, yet TCRdb's version contains in-frame clones alone and is incomplete. Of 140,000 to 150,000 clones in the sample, just under 80% were seen once. The sequenced sample was peripheral blood. These receptors were obtained from an older woman with acute or convalescent COVID-19. Each CDR3 is given with its conserved first and last residue. Clone sizes are given selectively: once, few, many, or a class where the clone is expanded.

size: once
V: TRBV13
CDR3: CASSFGGFSGNTIYF

size: NA
V: TRBV4-1
CDR3: CASSQDPTGTGELFF

size: NA
V: TRBV5-6
CDR3: CASSFLRGRHTEAFF

size: NA
V: TRBV11-2
CDR3: CASSLMGDRVAFF

size: NA
V: TRBV5-1
CDR3: CASSLPLDSRTYEQYF

size: NA
V: TRBV27
CDR3: CASSLVGQGVNYGYTF

size: NA
V: TRBV5-1
CDR3: CASSLRGQGYTGELFF

size: NA
V: TRBV6-5
CDR3: CASTPLPDEQFF

size: NA
V: TRBV11-2
CDR3: CASSFPTDRADTEAFF

size: NA
V: TRBV7-8
CDR3: CASSPQGRNEQFF

size: NA
V: TRBV4-1
CDR3: CASKGTRQSSGNTIYF

size: NA
V: TRBV4-2
CDR3: CASSQGLAGREFF

size: NA
V: TRBV28
CDR3: CASTLLGGTQYF

size: once
V: TRBV7-9
CDR3: CASSASQVRTEAFF

size: NA
V: TRBV28
CDR3: CASSFSQGNQPQHF

size: NA
V: TRBV6-5
CDR3: CASRQGPAGTEAFF

size: once
V: TRBV6-5
CDR3: CASSASANYGYTF

size: few
V: TRBV16
CDR3: CASSQLGQQNGYTF

size: few
V: TRBV5-5
CDR3: CASNELPGGPLHF

size: NA
V: TRBV6-2/TRBV6-3
CDR3: CASSYLTSGNEQFF

size: NA
V: TRBV3-1/TRBV3-2
CDR3: CASSQGPAAWERYSPLHF

size: NA
V: TRBV28
CDR3: CASSPLGFGGTNEKLFF

size: NA
V: TRBV5-1
CDR3: CASSLAGQYIQYF